The sequence of this T cell receptor beta chain was determined in a study of T cell responses to AZD1222 COVID-19 vaccine. Libraries were prepared by immunoSEQ multiplex PCR; TCRdb keeps only in-frame clonotypes and omits some of them. The sample includes over 85,000 clones, over 85% seen only once; the top ten take roughly 2.5%. Per germline, CDR1 LNHDA and CDR2 SQIVND (reference sequence). V was clipped by 1 base and J by 5 bases; unmatched bases: 7. The CDR3 runs 15 residues. The chain is built from TRBV19 and TRBJ2-7; 8 bases match TRBD1. Sample: peripheral blood, taken 28 days after the second AZD1222 dose. The receptor was derived from an adult who received the AZD1222 COVID-19 vaccine. The CDR3, as DNA: TGTGCCAGTAGTATAGGGAAGACAGGGGACAACGAGCAGTACTTC. Its protein is CASSIGKTGDNEQYF.